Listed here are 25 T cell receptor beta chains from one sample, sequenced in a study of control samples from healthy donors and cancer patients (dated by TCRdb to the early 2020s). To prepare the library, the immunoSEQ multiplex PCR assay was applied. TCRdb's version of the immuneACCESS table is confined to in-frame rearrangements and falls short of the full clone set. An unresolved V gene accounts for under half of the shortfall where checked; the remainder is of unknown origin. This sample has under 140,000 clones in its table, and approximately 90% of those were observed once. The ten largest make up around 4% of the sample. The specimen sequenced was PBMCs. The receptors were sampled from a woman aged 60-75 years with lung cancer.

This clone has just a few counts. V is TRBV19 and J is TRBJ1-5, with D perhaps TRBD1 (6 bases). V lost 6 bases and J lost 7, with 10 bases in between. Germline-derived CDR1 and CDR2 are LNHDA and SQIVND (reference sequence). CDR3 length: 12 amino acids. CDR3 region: CASRQGDQPQHF. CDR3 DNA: TGTGCCAGTAGACAGGGTGACCAGCCCCAGCATTTT.

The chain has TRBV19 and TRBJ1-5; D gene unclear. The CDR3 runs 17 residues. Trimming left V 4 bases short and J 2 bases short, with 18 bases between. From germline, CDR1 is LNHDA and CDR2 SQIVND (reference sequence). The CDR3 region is CASSNFIGIIGNQPQHF. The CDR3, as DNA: TGTGCCAGTAGTAACTTCATCGGAATTATAGGCAATCAGCCCCAGCATTTT. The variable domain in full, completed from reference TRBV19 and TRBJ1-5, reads DGGITQSPKYLFRKEGQNVTLSCEQNLNHDAMYWYRQDPGQGLRLIYYSQIVNDFQKGDIAEGYSVSREKKESFPLTVTSAQKNPTAFYLCASSNFIGIIGNQPQHFGDGTRLSIL.

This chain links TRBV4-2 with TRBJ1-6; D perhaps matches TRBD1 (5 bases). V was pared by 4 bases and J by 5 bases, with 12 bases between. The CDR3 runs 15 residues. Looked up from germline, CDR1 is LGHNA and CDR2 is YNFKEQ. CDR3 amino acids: CASSRERQNNSPLHF. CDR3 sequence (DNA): TGTGCCAGCAGCCGTGAGAGACAGAATAATTCACCCCTCCACTTT.

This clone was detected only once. Here the CDR3 reads CASRISTGAGNTIYF. The CDR3 nucleotides are TGTGCCAGCAGGATTTCGACGGGCGCGGGAAACACCATATATTTT. J is TRBJ1-3 and V is TRBV6-5; D remains unclear. Germline CDR1 is MNHEY and CDR2 is SVGAGI. Trimming shortened V by 6 bases and J by 4 bases, and 16 bases separated the two germline ends. This CDR3 is built from 15 residues.

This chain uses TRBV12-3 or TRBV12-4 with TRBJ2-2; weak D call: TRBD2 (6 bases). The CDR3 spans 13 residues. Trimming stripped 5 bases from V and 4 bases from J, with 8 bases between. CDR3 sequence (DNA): TGTGCCAGCAGTAACGGGGGCACCGGGGAGCTGTTTTTT. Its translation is CASSNGGTGELFF.

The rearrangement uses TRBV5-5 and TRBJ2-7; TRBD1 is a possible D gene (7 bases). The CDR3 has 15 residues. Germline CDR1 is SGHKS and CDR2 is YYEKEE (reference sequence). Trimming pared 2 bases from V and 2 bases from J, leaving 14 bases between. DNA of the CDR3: TGTGCCAGCAGCTTACAGGGGCGGGATCCCTACGAGCAGTACTTC. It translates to CASSLQGRDPYEQYF.

The CDR3 is CASSPPGLAGGGEQFF. As DNA, the CDR3 is TGTGCCAGCTCACCACCTGGACTAGCGGGAGGAGGTGAGCAGTTCTTC. The V and J genes are TRBV18 and TRBJ2-1; 14 bases align to TRBD2. The CDR3 extends over 16 amino acids. After removal of 0 bases from V and 9 bases from J, the junction contained 4 bases not matched to a gene. The V gene's germline CDR1 is KGHSH and CDR2 LQKENI.

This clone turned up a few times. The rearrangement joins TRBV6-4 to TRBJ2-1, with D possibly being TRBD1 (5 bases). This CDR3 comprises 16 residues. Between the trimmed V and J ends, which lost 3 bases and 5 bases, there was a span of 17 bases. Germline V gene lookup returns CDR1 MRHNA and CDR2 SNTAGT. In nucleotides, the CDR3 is TGTGCCAGCAGTGAAGCTCCCTGGGCAGGGAACAATGAGCAGTTCTTC. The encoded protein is CASSEAPWAGNNEQFF.

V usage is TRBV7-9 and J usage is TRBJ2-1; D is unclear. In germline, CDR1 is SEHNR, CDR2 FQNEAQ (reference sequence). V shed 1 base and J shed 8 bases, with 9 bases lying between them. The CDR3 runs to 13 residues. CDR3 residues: CASSLGLMDEQFF. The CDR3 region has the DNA TGTGCCAGCAGCTTAGGCCTGATGGATGAGCAGTTCTTC.

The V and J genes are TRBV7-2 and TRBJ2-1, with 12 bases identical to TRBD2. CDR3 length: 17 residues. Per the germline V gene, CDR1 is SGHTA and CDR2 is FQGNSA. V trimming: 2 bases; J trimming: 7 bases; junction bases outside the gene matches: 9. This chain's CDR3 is CASSLSALAGGQNEQFF. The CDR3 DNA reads TGTGCCAGCAGCTTATCTGCCCTAGCGGGGGGGCAAAATGAGCAGTTCTTC.

CDR3 in amino acids: CASTPTSGQETQYF. The CDR3 DNA reads as TGTGCCAGTACCCCGACTAGTGGGCAAGAGACCCAGTACTTC. This chain links TRBV19 with TRBJ2-5; perhaps TRBD2 as D (6 bases). V dropped 7 bases and J dropped 2 bases, with 14 bases sitting between them. Germline V CDR1 and CDR2: LNHDA, SQIVND (reference sequence). This CDR3 is 14 amino acids long.

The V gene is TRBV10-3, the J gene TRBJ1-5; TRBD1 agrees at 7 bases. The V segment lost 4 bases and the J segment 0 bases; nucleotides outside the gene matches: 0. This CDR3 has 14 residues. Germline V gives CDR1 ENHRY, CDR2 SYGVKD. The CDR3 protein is CAISGDSSNQPQHF. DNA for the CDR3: TGTGCCATCAGTGGGGACAGTAGCAATCAGCCCCAGCATTTT.

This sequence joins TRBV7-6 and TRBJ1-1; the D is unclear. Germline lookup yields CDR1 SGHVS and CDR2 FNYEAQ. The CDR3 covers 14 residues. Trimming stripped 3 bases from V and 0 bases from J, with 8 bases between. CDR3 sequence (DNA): TGTGCCAGCAGCTTCGTCGATATGAACACTGAAGCTTTCTTT. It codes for CASSFVDMNTEAFF.

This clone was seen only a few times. The CDR3 here is CASSFLGGIYGYTF. The CDR3 DNA reads as TGTGCCAGCAGCTTCCTCGGCGGCATCTATGGCTACACCTTC. This chain joins TRBV11-3 and TRBJ1-2; D is ambiguous. Per the germline V gene, CDR1 is SGHNT and CDR2 is YENEEA. The CDR3 loop spans 14 amino acids. The V and J ends lost 3 bases and 4 bases respectively, with 12 bases between them.

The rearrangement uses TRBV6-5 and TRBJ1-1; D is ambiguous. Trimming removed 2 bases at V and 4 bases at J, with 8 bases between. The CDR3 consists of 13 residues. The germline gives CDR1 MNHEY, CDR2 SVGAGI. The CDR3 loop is CASSYESRTEAFF. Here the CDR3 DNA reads TGTGCCAGCAGTTACGAGAGTCGCACTGAAGCTTTCTTT.

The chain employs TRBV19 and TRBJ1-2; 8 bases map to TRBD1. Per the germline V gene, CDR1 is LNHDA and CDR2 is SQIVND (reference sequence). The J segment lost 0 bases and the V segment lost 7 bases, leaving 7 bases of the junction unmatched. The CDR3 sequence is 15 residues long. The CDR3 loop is CASNPDRAPNYGYTF. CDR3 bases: TGTGCCAGTAACCCGGACAGGGCCCCTAACTATGGCTACACCTTC.

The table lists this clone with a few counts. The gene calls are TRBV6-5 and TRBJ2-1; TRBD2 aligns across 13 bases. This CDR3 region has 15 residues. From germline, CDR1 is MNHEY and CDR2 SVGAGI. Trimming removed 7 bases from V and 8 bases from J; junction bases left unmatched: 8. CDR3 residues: CASTPGTSGTDEQFF. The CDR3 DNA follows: TGTGCCAGCACCCCCGGGACTAGCGGGACAGATGAGCAGTTCTTC.

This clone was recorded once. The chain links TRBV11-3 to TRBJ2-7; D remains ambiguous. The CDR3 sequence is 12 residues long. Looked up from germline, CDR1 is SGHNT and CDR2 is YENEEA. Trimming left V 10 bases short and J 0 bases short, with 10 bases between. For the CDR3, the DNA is TGTGCCACCCAAGGGCCCTCCTACGAGCAGTACTTC. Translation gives CATQGPSYEQYF. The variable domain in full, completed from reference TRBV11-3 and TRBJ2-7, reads EAGVVQSPRYKIIEKKQPVAFWCNPISGHNTLYWYLQNLGQGPELLIRYENEEAVDDSQLPKDRFSAERLKGVDSTLKIQPAELGDSAVYLCATQGPSYEQYFGPGTRLTVT.

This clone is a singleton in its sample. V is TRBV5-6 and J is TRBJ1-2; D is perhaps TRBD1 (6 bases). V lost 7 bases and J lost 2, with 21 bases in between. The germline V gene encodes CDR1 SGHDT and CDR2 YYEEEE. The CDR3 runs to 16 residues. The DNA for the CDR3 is TGTGCCAGCCGTTCAGTTGTGCTGGGGGCCAACTATGGCTACACCTTC. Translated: CASRSVVLGANYGYTF.

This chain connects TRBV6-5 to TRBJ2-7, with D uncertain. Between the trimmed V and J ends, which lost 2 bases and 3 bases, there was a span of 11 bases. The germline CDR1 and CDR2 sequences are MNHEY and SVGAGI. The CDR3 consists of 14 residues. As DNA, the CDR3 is TGTGCCAGCAGTTACGCCCCGGCCGACTACGAGCAGTACTTC. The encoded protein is CASSYAPADYEQYF.

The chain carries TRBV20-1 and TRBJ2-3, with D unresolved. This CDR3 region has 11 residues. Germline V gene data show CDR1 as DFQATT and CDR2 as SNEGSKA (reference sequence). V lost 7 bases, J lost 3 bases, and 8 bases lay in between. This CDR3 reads CSVIRTDTQYF. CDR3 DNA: TGCAGTGTGATTAGAACAGATACGCAGTATTTT.

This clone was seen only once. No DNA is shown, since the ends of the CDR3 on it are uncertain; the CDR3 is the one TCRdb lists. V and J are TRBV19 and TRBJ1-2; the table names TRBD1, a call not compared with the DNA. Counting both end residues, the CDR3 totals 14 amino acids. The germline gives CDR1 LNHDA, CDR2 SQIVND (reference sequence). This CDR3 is CASSILALNYGYTF.

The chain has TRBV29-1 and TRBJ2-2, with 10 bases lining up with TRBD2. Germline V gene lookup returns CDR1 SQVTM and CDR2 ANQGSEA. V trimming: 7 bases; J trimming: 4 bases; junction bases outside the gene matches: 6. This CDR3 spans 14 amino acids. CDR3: CSALAGAATGELFF. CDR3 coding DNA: TGCAGCGCGCTAGCGGGAGCCGCCACCGGGGAGCTGTTTTTT.

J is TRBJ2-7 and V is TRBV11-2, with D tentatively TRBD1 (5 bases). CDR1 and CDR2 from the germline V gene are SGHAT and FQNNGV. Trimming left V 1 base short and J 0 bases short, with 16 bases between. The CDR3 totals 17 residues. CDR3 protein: CASSLVQMTANSYEQYF. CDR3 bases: TGTGCCAGCAGCTTAGTTCAGATGACAGCTAACTCCTACGAGCAGTACTTC.

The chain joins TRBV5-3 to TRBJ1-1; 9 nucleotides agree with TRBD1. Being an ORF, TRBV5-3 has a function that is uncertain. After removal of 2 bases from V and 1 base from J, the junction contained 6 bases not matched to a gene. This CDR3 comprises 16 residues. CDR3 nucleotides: TGTGCCAGAAGCTTATACAGGGGGCGTTGGAACACTGAAGCTTTCTTT. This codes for CARSLYRGRWNTEAFF.